This is a list of T cell receptor beta chains from one sample in a study of graft-versus-host responses after intestinal transplantation. Generated by immunoSEQ multiplex PCR, the TCRdb table keeps only in-frame clones and is missing some. The data hold around 100,000 clones, with over 85% observed a single time. The antigens these receptors bind are not known. The sequencing here drew on unstimulated CD4+ T cells sorted from spleen or lymph node cells, taken before transplant. The receptors shown here come from a human donor who was the organ donor for an intestinal transplant. Both conserved end residues are part of each CDR3. A D gene is named only where the DNA matches it firmly. Size is omitted from some rows. Given values are once, few, many or a class for expanded clones.

J: TRBJ1-5
size: NA
V: TRBV19
D: NA
CDR3: CASSSQGNQPQHF
DNA: TGTGCCAGTAGTTCACAGGGTAATCAGCCCCAGCATTTT

J: TRBJ2-7
size: few
V: TRBV5-1
D: TRBD1
CDR3: CASSLIPIGTGTEQYF
DNA: TGCGCCAGCAGCTTGATTCCCATCGGGACAGGGACCGAGCAGTACTTC

J: TRBJ1-2
size: NA
V: TRBV10-3
D: NA
CDR3: CAISVGHLDGYTF
DNA: TGTGCCATCAGTGTAGGTCACCTCGATGGCTACACCTTC

J: TRBJ2-6
size: NA
V: TRBV18
D: NA
CDR3: CASSQERWVSGANVLTF
DNA: TGTGCCAGCTCACAAGAAAGATGGGTTTCTGGGGCCAACGTCCTGACTTTC

J: TRBJ2-7
size: NA
V: TRBV5-6
D: NA
CDR3: CASSLANRGGMEQYF
DNA: TGTGCCAGCAGCTTGGCCAACAGGGGGGGTATGGAGCAGTACTTC

J: TRBJ1-3
size: NA
V: TRBV9
D: NA
CDR3: CASSVASSGNTIYF
DNA: TGTGCCAGCAGCGTAGCCAGCAGTGGAAACACCATATATTTT

J: TRBJ1-4
size: NA
V: TRBV18
D: NA
CDR3: CASSPTATNEKLFF
DNA: TGTGCCAGCTCACCCACCGCAACTAATGAAAAACTGTTTTTT

J: TRBJ2-1
size: NA
V: TRBV5-4
D: NA
CDR3: CASSPIAGSYNEQFF
DNA: TGTGCCAGCAGCCCAATCGCAGGGTCGTACAATGAGCAGTTCTTC

J: TRBJ2-4
size: NA
V: TRBV9
D: TRBD2
CDR3: CASSALGLAGAGGDIQYF
DNA: TGTGCCAGCAGCGCCCTGGGACTAGCGGGAGCGGGTGGGGACATTCAGTACTTC

J: TRBJ2-3
size: NA
V: TRBV28
D: TRBD2
CDR3: CASSRVAGGQDTQYF
DNA: TGTGCCAGCAGTAGGGTAGCGGGAGGGCAAGATACGCAGTATTTT

J: TRBJ2-1
size: once
V: TRBV14
D: NA
CDR3: CASSAYNEQFF
DNA: TGTGCCAGCAGCGCCTACAATGAGCAGTTCTTC

J: TRBJ2-1
size: NA
V: TRBV5-1
D: TRBD2
CDR3: CASSPLAGGSSSYNEQFF
DNA: TGCGCCAGCAGCCCACTAGCGGGAGGGTCGAGCTCCTACAATGAGCAGTTCTTC

J: TRBJ2-2
size: NA
V: TRBV5-4
D: TRBD1
CDR3: CASSVRDREAGELFF
DNA: TGTGCCAGCAGTGTCCGGGACAGGGAAGCCGGGGAGCTGTTTTTT

J: TRBJ1-2
size: NA
V: TRBV6-1
D: NA
CDR3: CASSPRTAIYGYTF
DNA: TGTGCCAGCAGTCCTCGGACAGCTATCTATGGCTACACCTTC

J: TRBJ2-1
size: NA
V: TRBV7-2
D: NA
CDR3: CASSPSGSSYNEQFF
DNA: TGTGCCAGCAGCCCCTCCGGGAGCTCCTACAATGAGCAGTTCTTC

J: TRBJ2-3
size: NA
V: TRBV7-9
D: TRBD2
CDR3: CASSRTSGSPDTQYF
DNA: TGTGCCAGCAGCAGGACTAGCGGGAGCCCAGATACGCAGTATTTT

J: TRBJ1-5
size: NA
V: TRBV6-1
D: TRBD1
CDR3: CASSHRGGGQPQHF
DNA: TGTGCCAGCAGTCACAGGGGTGGAGGTCAGCCCCAGCATTTT

J: TRBJ1-5
size: once
V: TRBV5-1
D: NA
CDR3: CASSLQGDQPQHF
DNA: TGCGCCAGCAGCTTGCAGGGTGATCAGCCCCAGCATTTT

J: TRBJ2-3
size: NA
V: TRBV5-4
D: TRBD1
CDR3: CASSVRTGDTDTQYF
DNA: TGTGCCAGCAGCGTCAGGACAGGGGACACAGATACGCAGTATTTT

J: TRBJ1-1
size: NA
V: TRBV2
D: NA
CDR3: CASSRTDLGTEAFF
DNA: TGTGCCAGCAGTCGGACAGACCTCGGTACTGAAGCTTTCTTT

J: TRBJ2-3
size: once
V: TRBV11-2
D: TRBD1
CDR3: CASSINPGQGTTDTQYF
DNA: TGTGCCAGCAGCATAAATCCGGGACAGGGGACCACAGATACGCAGTATTTT

J: TRBJ1-1
size: NA
V: TRBV9
D: NA
CDR3: CASSEAPGSEAFF
DNA: TGTGCCAGCAGCGAGGCCCCCGGGTCCGAAGCTTTCTTT

J: TRBJ2-3
size: NA
V: TRBV28
D: TRBD2
CDR3: CASTHLAGTDTQYF
DNA: TGTGCCAGCACCCATCTAGCGGGGACAGATACGCAGTATTTT

J: TRBJ2-1
size: NA
V: TRBV20-1
D: NA
CDR3: CSASNGARFF
DNA: TGCAGTGCTAGTAACGGGGCGAGGTTCTTC

J: TRBJ1-1
size: NA
V: TRBV5-1
D: TRBD1
CDR3: CASSPRTGSTEAFF
DNA: TGCGCCAGCAGCCCAAGGACAGGGTCGACTGAAGCTTTCTTT

J: TRBJ2-7
size: NA
V: TRBV7-2
D: TRBD2
CDR3: CASSTSGGYEQYF
DNA: TGTGCCAGCAGCACAAGCGGGGGTTACGAGCAGTACTTC

J: TRBJ1-4
size: few
V: TRBV5-1
D: TRBD1
CDR3: CASSLEGQVVEKLFF
DNA: TGCGCCAGCAGCTTGGAGGGACAGGTGGTTGAAAAACTGTTTTTT

J: TRBJ1-1
size: NA
V: TRBV4-2
D: NA
CDR3: CASSPLDRTSEAFF
DNA: TGTGCCAGCAGCCCCTTAGACAGGACCTCTGAAGCTTTCTTT

J: TRBJ2-7
size: NA
V: TRBV16
D: TRBD2
CDR3: CASSQLAGVSYEQYF
DNA: TGTGCCAGCAGCCAACTAGCGGGGGTCTCCTACGAGCAGTACTTC

J: TRBJ2-1
size: NA
V: TRBV10-3
D: TRBD2
CDR3: CAISESSSGRRDNEQFF
DNA: TGTGCCATCAGTGAGTCGTCTAGCGGGAGACGAGACAATGAGCAGTTCTTC

J: TRBJ2-5
size: NA
V: TRBV5-1
D: TRBD2
CDR3: CASSQGLAGGRETQYF
DNA: TGCGCCAGCAGCCAAGGACTAGCGGGAGGCCGGGAGACCCAGTACTTC

J: TRBJ2-1
size: NA
V: TRBV19
D: TRBD1
CDR3: CASSIEGQGAYYEQFF
DNA: TGTGCCAGTAGTATAGAGGGACAGGGGGCTTATTATGAGCAGTTCTTC

J: TRBJ1-2
size: NA
V: TRBV30
D: NA
CDR3: CAWSGGYGYTF
DNA: TGTGCCTGGAGTGGGGGCTATGGCTACACCTTC

J: TRBJ2-3
size: NA
V: TRBV20-1
D: NA
CDR3: CGASEDTQYF
DNA: TGCGGTGCCAGTGAAGATACGCAGTATTTT

J: TRBJ2-7
size: NA
V: TRBV30
D: NA
CDR3: CAWNERTYSYEQYF
DNA: TGTGCCTGGAATGAGCGGACCTACTCCTACGAGCAGTACTTC

J: TRBJ2-5
size: NA
V: TRBV28
D: NA
CDR3: CASRVSRGDRAQYF
DNA: TGTGCCAGCAGAGTTAGCAGGGGGGATCGGGCCCAGTACTTC

J: TRBJ2-3
size: NA
V: TRBV7-2
D: TRBD2
CDR3: CASKLAYTDTQYF
DNA: TGTGCCAGCAAACTAGCGTACACAGATACGCAGTATTTT

J: TRBJ1-5
size: NA
V: TRBV19
D: NA
CDR3: CASSIEAGPNQPQHF
DNA: TGTGCCAGTAGTATAGAGGCAGGGCCCAATCAGCCCCAGCATTTT

J: TRBJ1-5
size: NA
V: TRBV19
D: NA
CDR3: CASSILDRGQPQHF
DNA: TGTGCCAGTAGTATTCTAGATCGGGGGCAGCCCCAGCATTTT

J: TRBJ2-7
size: NA
V: TRBV18
D: NA
CDR3: CASSPGYEQYF
DNA: TGTGCCAGCTCTCCAGGGTACGAGCAGTACTTC

J: TRBJ2-5
size: once
V: TRBV7-6
D: TRBD2
CDR3: CASSLSGASGRSPGTQYF
DNA: TGTGCCAGCAGCTTATCAGGGGCTAGCGGGAGGTCACCCGGGACCCAGTACTTC

J: TRBJ2-1
size: NA
V: TRBV7-6
D: NA
CDR3: CASSPSGTGYNEQFF
DNA: TGTGCCAGCAGCCCAAGTGGCACAGGGTATAATGAGCAGTTCTTC

J: TRBJ1-2
size: NA
V: TRBV6-1
D: TRBD1
CDR3: CASTDGTGHLSSYTF
DNA: TGTGCCAGCACGGATGGGACAGGCCATCTCTCTAGCTACACCTTC

J: TRBJ2-2
size: NA
V: TRBV14
D: TRBD2
CDR3: CASSRDSGRHRGWELFF
DNA: TGTGCCAGCAGCAGAGATAGCGGGAGGCACAGGGGGTGGGAGCTGTTTTTT

J: TRBJ2-7
size: NA
V: TRBV6-1
D: NA
CDR3: CASTRQGGSYEQYF
DNA: TGTGCCAGCACCCGACAGGGAGGCTCCTACGAGCAGTACTTC

J: TRBJ2-5
size: NA
V: TRBV28
D: TRBD2
CDR3: CASSFLTSGSDTQETQYF
DNA: TGTGCCAGCAGTTTTTTGACTAGCGGGAGCGATACACAAGAGACCCAGTACTTC

J: TRBJ1-5
size: NA
V: TRBV28
D: NA
CDR3: CASSTTGAGQPQHF
DNA: TGTGCCAGCAGTACTACCGGGGCAGGTCAGCCCCAGCATTTT

J: TRBJ1-3
size: once
V: TRBV6-5
D: NA
CDR3: CASSVNPNSGNTIYF
DNA: TGTGCCAGCAGTGTTAACCCGAACTCTGGAAACACCATATATTTT